This TCR beta chain was recorded in a study of blood T cell repertoires in COVID-19. On the study more broadly: Spain, Italy and the United States supplied samples that represented acute and convalescent COVID-19. PBMCs, B-cell-depleted T cells, or T cells provided the cDNA or gDNA that made up the material.

Seattle enrolled patients during active infection and tracked them longitudinally. Original methodology: Estimation of nucleated cell counts relied on the amplification of reference gene primers. Sequenced by immunoSEQ multiplex PCR; TCRdb stores in-frame clones only, minus some. V, J and clone size are taken as reported in that table, and D and trimming were inferred from the DNA itself. In the table there are 300,000 to 400,000 clones, approximately 86% of which are singletons. Trimming left V 3 bases short and J 2 bases short, with 8 bases between. There are 14 residues in the CDR3. Germline loops: CDR1 LGHDT, CDR2 YNNKEL (reference sequence).

This rearrangement joins TRBV3-1 (or the pseudogene TRBV3-2) to TRBJ1-3; D is uncertain. Sequenced material: peripheral blood. The receptor was isolated from a man aged 30 to 45 with COVID-19, enrolled during active disease. The DNA for the CDR3 is TGTGCCAGCAGCCAGCGTCGGGCTGGAAACACCATATATTTT. Encoded protein: CASSQRRAGNTIYF.